The clone carrying this T cell receptor (beta chain) has more than one count but fewer than ten. This record comes from a study of shared clonotypes between healthy human individuals. Germline CDR1 is MGHRA and CDR2 is YSYEKL. There are 15 residues in the CDR3. Trimming took 0 bases from V and 8 from J, leaving 11 bases between them. Some clones are missing from TCRdb's copy, which holds only in-frame ones; the method was immunoSEQ multiplex PCR. The data contain 2 million to 2.5 million clones, around 95% of them seen just once; the ten biggest clones take up 0.1% to 0.15%. The origin of this receptor is a man aged 18 to 29 in good health. The sequencing sample was made of naive CD4+ T cells sorted from blood. Indicated subset: CD45RA+ positively selected. This chain joins TRBV4-1 and TRBJ1-6; unclear D gene. In nucleotides, the CDR3 is TGCGCCAGCAGCCAAGATAGGGTCATCCATTCACCCCTCCACTTT. Its protein product is CASSQDRVIHSPLHF.